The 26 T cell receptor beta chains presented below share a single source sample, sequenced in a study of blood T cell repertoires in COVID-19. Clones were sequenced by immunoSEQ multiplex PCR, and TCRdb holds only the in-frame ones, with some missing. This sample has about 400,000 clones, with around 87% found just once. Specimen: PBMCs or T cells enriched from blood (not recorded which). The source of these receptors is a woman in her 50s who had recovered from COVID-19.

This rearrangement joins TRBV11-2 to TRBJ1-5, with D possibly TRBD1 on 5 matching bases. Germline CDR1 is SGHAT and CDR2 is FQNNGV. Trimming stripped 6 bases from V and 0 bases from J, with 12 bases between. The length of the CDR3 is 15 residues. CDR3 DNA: TGTGCCAGCAGAGCCCAGGGTGATAGCAATCAGCCCCAGCATTTT. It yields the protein CASRAQGDSNQPQHF. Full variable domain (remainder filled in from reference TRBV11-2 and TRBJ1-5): EAGVAQSPRYKIIEKRQSVAFWCNPISGHATLYWYQQILGQGPKLLIQFQNNGVVDDSQLPKDRFSAERLKGVDSTLKIQPAKLEDSAVYLCASRAQGDSNQPQHFGDGTRLSIL.

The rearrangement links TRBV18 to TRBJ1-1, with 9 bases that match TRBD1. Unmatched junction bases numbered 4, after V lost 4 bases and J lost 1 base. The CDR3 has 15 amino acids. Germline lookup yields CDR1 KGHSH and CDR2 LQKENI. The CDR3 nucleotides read TGTGCCAGCTCACACGGACAGGGGTGGAACACTGAAGCTTTCTTT. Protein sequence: CASSHGQGWNTEAFF. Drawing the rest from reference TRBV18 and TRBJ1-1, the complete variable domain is NAGVMQNPRHLVRRRGQEARLRCSPMKGHSHVYWYRQLPEEGLKFMVYLQKENIIDESGMPKERFSAEFPKEGPSILRIQQVVRGDSAAYFCASSHGQGWNTEAFFGQGTRLTVV.

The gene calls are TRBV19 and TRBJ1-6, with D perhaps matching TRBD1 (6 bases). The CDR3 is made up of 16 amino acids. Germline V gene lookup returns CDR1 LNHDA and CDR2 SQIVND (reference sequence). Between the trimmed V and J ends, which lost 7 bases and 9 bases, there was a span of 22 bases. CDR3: CASTTRGGRPGSPLHF. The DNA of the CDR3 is TGTGCCAGTACCACTAGGGGGGGGCGCCCGGGTTCACCCCTCCACTTT.

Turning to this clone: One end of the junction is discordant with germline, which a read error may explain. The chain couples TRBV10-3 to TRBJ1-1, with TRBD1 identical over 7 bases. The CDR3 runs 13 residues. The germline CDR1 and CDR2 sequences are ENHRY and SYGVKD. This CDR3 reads CAITEGANTEAFF. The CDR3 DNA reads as TGTGCCATCACTGAGGGGGCGAACACTGAAGCTTTCTTT.

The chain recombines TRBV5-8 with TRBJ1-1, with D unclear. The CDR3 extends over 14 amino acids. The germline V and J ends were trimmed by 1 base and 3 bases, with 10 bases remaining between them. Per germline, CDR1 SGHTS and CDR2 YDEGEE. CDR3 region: CASSLLERHTEAFF. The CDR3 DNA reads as TGTGCCAGCAGCTTGTTGGAGAGGCACACTGAAGCTTTCTTT.

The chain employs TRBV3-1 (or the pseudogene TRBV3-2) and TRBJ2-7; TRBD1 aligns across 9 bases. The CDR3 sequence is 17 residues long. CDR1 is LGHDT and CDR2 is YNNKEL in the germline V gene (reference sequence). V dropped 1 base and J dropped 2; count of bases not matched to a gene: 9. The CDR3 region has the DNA TGTGCCAGCAGCCAAGGAACCGGGACAGGGACTCCCTACGAGCAGTACTTC. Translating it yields CASSQGTGTGTPYEQYF.

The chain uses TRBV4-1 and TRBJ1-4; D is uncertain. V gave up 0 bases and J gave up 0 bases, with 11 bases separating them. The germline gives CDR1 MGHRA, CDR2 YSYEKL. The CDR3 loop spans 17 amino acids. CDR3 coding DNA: TGCGCCAGCAGCCAAGAGCCTGGAGTTGCAACTAATGAAAAACTGTTTTTT. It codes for CASSQEPGVATNEKLFF.

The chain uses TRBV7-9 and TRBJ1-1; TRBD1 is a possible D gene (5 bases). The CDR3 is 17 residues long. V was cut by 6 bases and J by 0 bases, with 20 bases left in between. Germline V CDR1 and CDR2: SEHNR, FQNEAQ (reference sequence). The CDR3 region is CASRQPGLDVMNTEAFF. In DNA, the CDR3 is TGTGCCAGCAGACAACCGGGACTGGACGTTATGAACACTGAAGCTTTCTTT.

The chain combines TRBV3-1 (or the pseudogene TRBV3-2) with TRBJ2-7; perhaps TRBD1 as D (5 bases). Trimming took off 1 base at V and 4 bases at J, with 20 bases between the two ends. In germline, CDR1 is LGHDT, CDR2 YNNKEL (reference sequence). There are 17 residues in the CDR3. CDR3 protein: CASSQAYTQGIGYEQYF. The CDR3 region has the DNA TGTGCCAGCAGCCAAGCCTATACCCAGGGAATAGGGTACGAGCAGTACTTC.

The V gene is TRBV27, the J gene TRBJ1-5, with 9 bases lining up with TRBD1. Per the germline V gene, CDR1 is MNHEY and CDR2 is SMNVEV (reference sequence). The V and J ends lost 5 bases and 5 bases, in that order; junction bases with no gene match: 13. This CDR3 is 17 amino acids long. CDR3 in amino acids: CASSTRDRGKGDQPQHF. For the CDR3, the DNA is TGTGCCAGCAGTACCCGCGACAGGGGGAAGGGGGATCAGCCCCAGCATTTT.

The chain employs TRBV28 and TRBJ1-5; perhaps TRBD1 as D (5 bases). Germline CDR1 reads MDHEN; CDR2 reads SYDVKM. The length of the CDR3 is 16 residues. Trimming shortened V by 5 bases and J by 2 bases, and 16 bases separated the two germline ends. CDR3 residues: CASSLGRGFGNQPQHF. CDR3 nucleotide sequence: TGTGCCAGCAGTCTCGGCCGGGGGTTCGGCAATCAGCCCCAGCATTTT.

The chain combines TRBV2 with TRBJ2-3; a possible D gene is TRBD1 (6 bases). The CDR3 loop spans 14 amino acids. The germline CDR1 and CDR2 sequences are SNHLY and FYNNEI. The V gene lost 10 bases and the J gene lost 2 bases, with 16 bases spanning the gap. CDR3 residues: CAILAGAPTDTQYF. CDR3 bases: TGTGCCATCCTGGCAGGGGCCCCCACAGATACGCAGTATTTT.

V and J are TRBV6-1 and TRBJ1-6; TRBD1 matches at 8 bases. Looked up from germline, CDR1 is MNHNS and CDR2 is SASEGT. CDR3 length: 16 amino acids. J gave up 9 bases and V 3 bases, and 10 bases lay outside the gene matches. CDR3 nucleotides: TGTGCCAGCAGTGAGACAGGGGACGGTAATTTTTCACCCCTCCACTTT. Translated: CASSETGDGNFSPLHF.

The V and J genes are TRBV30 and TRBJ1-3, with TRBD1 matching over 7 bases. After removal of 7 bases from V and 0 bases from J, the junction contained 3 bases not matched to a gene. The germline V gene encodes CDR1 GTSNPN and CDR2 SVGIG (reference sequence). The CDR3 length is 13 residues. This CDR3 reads CAYRGSSGNTIYF. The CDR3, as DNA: TGTGCCTACAGGGGCAGCTCTGGAAACACCATATATTTT.

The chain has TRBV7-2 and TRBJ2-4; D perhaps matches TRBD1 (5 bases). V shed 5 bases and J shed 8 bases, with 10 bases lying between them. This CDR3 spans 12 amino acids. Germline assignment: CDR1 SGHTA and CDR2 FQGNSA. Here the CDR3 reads CASSPGLDIQYF. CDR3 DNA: TGTGCCAGCAGCCCAGGGTTGGACATTCAGTACTTC.

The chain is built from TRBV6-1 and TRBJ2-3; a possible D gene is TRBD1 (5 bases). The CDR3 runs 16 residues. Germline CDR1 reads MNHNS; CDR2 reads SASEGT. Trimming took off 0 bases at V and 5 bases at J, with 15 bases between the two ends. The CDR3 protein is CASSEARSRRGDTQYF. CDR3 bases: TGTGCCAGCAGTGAAGCGCGGAGCAGAAGGGGAGATACGCAGTATTTT.

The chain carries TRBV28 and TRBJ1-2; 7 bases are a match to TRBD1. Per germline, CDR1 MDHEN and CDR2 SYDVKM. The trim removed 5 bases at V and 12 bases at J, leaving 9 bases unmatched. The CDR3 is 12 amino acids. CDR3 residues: CASSGDSRSDTF. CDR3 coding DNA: TGTGCCAGCAGTGGGGACAGTCGGTCAGACACCTTC.

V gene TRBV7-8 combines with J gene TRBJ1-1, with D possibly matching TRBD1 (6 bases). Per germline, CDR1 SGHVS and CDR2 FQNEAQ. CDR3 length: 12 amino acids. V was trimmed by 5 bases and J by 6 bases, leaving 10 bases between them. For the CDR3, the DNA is TGTGCCAGCAGCCAAAGGACAGCTGAAGCTTTCTTT. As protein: CASSQRTAEAFF.

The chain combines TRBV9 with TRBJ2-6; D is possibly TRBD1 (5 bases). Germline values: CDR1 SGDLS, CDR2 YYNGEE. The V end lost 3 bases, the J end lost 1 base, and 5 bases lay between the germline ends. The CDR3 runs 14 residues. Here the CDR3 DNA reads TGTGCCAGCAGCGCAGGGTCTGGGGCCAACGTCCTGACTTTC. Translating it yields CASSAGSGANVLTF.

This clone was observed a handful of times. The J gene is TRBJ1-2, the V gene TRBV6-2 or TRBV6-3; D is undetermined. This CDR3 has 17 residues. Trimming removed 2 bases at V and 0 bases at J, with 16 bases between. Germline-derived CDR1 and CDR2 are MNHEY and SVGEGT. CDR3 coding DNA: TGTGCCAGCAGTTACGACGGGTACGGGTTGTCTAACTATGGCTACACCTTC. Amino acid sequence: CASSYDGYGLSNYGYTF.

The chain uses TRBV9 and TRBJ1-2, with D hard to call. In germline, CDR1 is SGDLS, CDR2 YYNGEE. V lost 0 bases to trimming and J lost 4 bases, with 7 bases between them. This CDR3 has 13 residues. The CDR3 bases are TGTGCCAGCAGCGTAGATGCCGGCTATGGCTACACCTTC. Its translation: CASSVDAGYGYTF.

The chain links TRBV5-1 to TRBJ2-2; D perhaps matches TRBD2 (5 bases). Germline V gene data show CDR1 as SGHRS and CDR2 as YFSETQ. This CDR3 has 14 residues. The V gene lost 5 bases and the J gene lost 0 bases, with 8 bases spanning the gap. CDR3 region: CASRPGTNTGELFF. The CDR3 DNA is TGCGCCAGCAGGCCGGGGACGAACACCGGGGAGCTGTTTTTT. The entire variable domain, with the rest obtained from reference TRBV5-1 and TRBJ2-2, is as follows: KAGVTQTPRYLIKTRGQQVTLSCSPISGHRSVSWYQQTPGQGLQFLFEYFSETQRNKGNFPGRFSGRQFSNSRSEMNVSTLELGDSALYLCASRPGTNTGELFFGEGSRLTVL.

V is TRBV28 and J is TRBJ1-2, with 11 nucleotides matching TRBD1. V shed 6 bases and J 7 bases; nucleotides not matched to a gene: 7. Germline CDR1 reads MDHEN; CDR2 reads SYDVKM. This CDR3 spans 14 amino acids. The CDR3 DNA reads TGTGCCAGCAGAACTCCGGGACAGGGGGGTGGCTACACCTTC. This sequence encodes CASRTPGQGGGYTF.

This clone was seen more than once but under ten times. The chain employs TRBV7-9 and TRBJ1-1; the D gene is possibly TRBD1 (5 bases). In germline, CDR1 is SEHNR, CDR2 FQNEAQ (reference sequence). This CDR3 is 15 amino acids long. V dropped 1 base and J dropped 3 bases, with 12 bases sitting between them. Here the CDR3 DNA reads TGTGCCAGCAGCTTAGGGCCCGCGGGGCACACTGAAGCTTTCTTT. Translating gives CASSLGPAGHTEAFF.

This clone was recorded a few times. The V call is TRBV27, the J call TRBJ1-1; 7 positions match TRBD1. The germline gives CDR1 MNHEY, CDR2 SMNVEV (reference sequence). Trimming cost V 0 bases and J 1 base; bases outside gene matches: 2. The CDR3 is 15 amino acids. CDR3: CASSLSRGPNTEAFF. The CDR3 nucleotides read TGTGCCAGCAGTTTATCAAGGGGGCCGAACACTGAAGCTTTCTTT.

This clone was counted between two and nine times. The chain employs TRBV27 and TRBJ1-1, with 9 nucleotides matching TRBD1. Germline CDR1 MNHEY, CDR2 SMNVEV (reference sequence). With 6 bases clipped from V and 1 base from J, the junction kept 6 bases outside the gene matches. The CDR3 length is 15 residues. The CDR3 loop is CASRYTTGGNTEAFF. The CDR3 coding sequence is TGTGCCAGCAGATATACGACAGGGGGGAACACTGAAGCTTTCTTT.